This passage covers 28 T cell receptor beta chains from one sample sequenced in a study of regulatory T cells in long-lasting Graves disease. CDR3-region Arm-PCR and iRepertoire HTBI primers produced the TCR beta libraries. In TCRdb, the multiplex PCR reads were re-called with MiXCR into one record per CDR3 protein. The sample comprises 400,000 to 500,000 distinct CDR3 sequences, 15% of which are singletons, and 16% rests with the top ten. Time point indicated: newly diagnosed GD, antithyroid drugs for less than 3 months. Following extraction of RNA from PBMCs, that RNA was used to make the TCR library. This same sample was also part of a study on T cells in Graves' hyperthyroidism and ophthalmopathy.

The sample was peripheral blood mononuclear cells (PBMCs), taken at new diagnosis, from a patient treated with antithyroid drugs. The receptors come from a woman aged 25 to 39 with Graves disease.

This clonotype was picked up a small number of times. V usage is TRBV4-2 and J usage is TRBJ1-2, with 9 nucleotides matching TRBD1. V lost 11 bases and J lost 5; bases outside the gene matches: 12. CDR3 size: 14 residues. The germline V gene encodes CDR1 LGHNA and CDR2 YNFKEQ. The CDR3 protein is CAANNRGRDYGYTF. As DNA, the CDR3 is TGTGCCGCTAATAACAGGGGGCGTGATTATGGCTACACCTTC.

V and J are TRBV12-3 or TRBV12-4 and TRBJ1-1; tentatively, D is TRBD1 (5 bases). Trimming left V 3 bases short and J 0 bases short, with 11 bases between. The CDR3 extends over 15 amino acids. This CDR3 is CASSLPGSLNTEAFF. Here the CDR3 DNA reads TGTGCCAGCAGTTTGCCAGGGAGCTTGAACACTGAAGCTTTCTTT.

This clonotype was seen at least ten times. The chain combines TRBV11-2 with TRBJ1-1; no definite D call. V was clipped by 1 base and J by 1 base, with 7 bases between them. Germline CDR1 is SGHAT and CDR2 is FQNNGV. This CDR3 is 14 amino acids long. CDR3 protein: CASSLVNKNTEAFF. CDR3 nucleotide sequence: TGTGCCAGCAGCTTAGTTAACAAGAACACTGAAGCTTTCTTT.

The sample holds many counts of this clonotype. The chain uses TRBV30 and TRBJ2-7; tentatively, D is TRBD1 (5 bases). Germline V gene lookup returns CDR1 GTSNPN and CDR2 SVGIG (reference sequence). Trimming took off 0 bases at V and 10 bases at J, with 16 bases between the two ends. The CDR3 spans 13 residues. The CDR3 DNA reads as TGTGCCTGGAGTGTACTCCCCAGGGATGAACAGTACTTC. It translates to CAWSVLPRDEQYF.

This sequence joins TRBV6-1 and TRBJ2-1; D possibly corresponds to TRBD1 (7 bases). Per the germline V gene, CDR1 is MNHNS and CDR2 is SASEGT. Trimming stripped 8 bases from V and 7 bases from J, with 21 bases between. The CDR3 extends over 15 amino acids. CDR3 coding DNA: TGTGCCAGCTCCCCCGGAGGGACAGTGAGGAATGAGCAGTTCTTC. Translated, it gives CASSPGGTVRNEQFF.

This clonotype was picked up many times. The V gene is TRBV28, the J gene TRBJ2-1; no reliable D call. Germline V gene data show CDR1 as MDHEN and CDR2 as SYDVKM. This CDR3 contains 12 residues. V was trimmed by 6 bases and J by 5 bases, leaving 8 bases between them. CDR3 amino acids: CASRVNHNEQFF. The CDR3 DNA follows: TGTGCCAGCAGGGTCAACCACAATGAGCAGTTCTTC.

This clonotype showed up many times. V gene TRBV7-2 combines with J gene TRBJ2-5; D uncertain. This CDR3 spans 12 amino acids. The V gene's germline CDR1 is SGHTA and CDR2 FQGNSA. V was clipped by 4 bases and J by 9 bases, with 12 bases between them. The CDR3: CASSSAGSPQYF. In DNA form, the CDR3 reads TGTGCCAGCAGCTCTGCCGGGTCCCCCCAGTACTTC.

The sample holds a few counts of this clonotype. The chain has TRBV4-1 and TRBJ1-1; D is unclear. The CDR3 consists of 16 residues. Germline CDR1 MGHRA, CDR2 YSYEKL. Between the trimmed V and J ends, which lost 0 bases and 4 bases, there was a span of 15 bases. CDR3: CASSQDRLRRATEAFF. The CDR3, as DNA: TGCGCCAGCAGCCAAGATCGCCTACGGAGGGCCACTGAAGCTTTCTTT.

This clonotype was seen at least ten times. This rearrangement joins TRBV5-6 to TRBJ2-7; 9 positions match TRBD2. Germline assignment: CDR1 SGHDT and CDR2 YYEEEE. The CDR3 runs to 15 residues. V dropped 5 bases and J dropped 5; count of bases not matched to a gene: 11. DNA for the CDR3: TGTGCCAGCAGACCGCGTCTAGCGGGACTTAACGAGCAGTACTTC. As protein: CASRPRLAGLNEQYF.

The rearrangement links TRBV3-1 to TRBJ1-2; 7 bases map to TRBD1. V was clipped by 2 bases and J by 6 bases; unmatched bases: 15. CDR3 length: 17 amino acids. Germline-derived CDR1 and CDR2 are LGHDT and YNNKEL (reference sequence). In nucleotides, the CDR3 is TGTGCCAGCAGCCAACTCTTCTCAGGGGGTAATCGGGATGGCTACACCTTC. This encodes CASSQLFSGGNRDGYTF.

This clonotype was seen a handful of times. Because the CDR3 is missing its conserved closing phenylalanine or tryptophan, this is likely a read error. This chain links TRBV19 with TRBJ2-7, with 9 bases lining up with TRBD1. V dropped 4 bases and J dropped 0; count of bases not matched to a gene: 22. Germline V gene data show CDR1 as LNHDA and CDR2 as SQIVND (reference sequence). The CDR3 has 21 residues. The CDR3: CASSKRPWTGARRMSSYEQYS. For the CDR3, the DNA is TGTGCCAGTAGTAAACGACCGTGGACAGGGGCAAGACGGATGTCCTCCTACGAGCAGTACTCC.

This clonotype was observed many times. The rearrangement uses TRBV20-1 and TRBJ1-1; the D is unclear. Germline loops: CDR1 DFQATT, CDR2 SNEGSKA (reference sequence). V lost 8 bases and J 11 bases, leaving 18 bases between the germline ends. CDR3 size: 11 residues. CDR3 nucleotides: TGCAGTTACCAACCTTCAGATGAGGCTTTCTTT. It encodes CSYQPSDEAFF.

V gene TRBV30 combines with J gene TRBJ2-1, with 14 bases that match TRBD2. CDR1 and CDR2 from the germline V gene are GTSNPN and SVGIG (reference sequence). The CDR3 loop spans 15 amino acids. V shed 1 base, J shed 7 bases, and the junction held 3 bases outside the gene matches. CDR3 sequence: CAWSGGLAGGNEQFF. CDR3 sequence (DNA): TGTGCCTGGAGTGGCGGACTAGCGGGAGGTAATGAGCAGTTCTTC.

Turning to this clonotype: The junction differs from germline at one of its ends, possibly a read error. DNA of the CDR3: TGCGGTGCGGAATACACCGGGGAGCTGTTTTTT. Amino acids: CGAEYTGELFF. The chain is built from TRBV20-1 and TRBJ2-2; no clear D gene. This CDR3 contains 11 residues. The V gene's germline CDR1 is DFQATT and CDR2 SNEGSKA (reference sequence).

This clonotype was recorded a few times. The rearrangement links TRBV14 to TRBJ2-3, with D perhaps TRBD2 (6 bases). Judging by the DNA end, TRBJ2-5 fits better; the J call may be wrong. There are 17 residues in the CDR3. Germline-derived CDR1 and CDR2 are SGHDN and FVKESK. CDR3: CASSQERTLAIGETQYF. DNA for the CDR3: TGTGCCAGCAGCCAAGAACGGACCCTAGCGATAGGAGAGACCCAGTACTTC.

This clonotype was counted between two and nine times. CDR3 coding DNA: TGTGCCAGCAGCGCGGGACAGCTGTACCAAGAGACCCAGTACTTC. Its protein product is CASSAGQLYQETQYF. The chain links TRBV5-4 to TRBJ2-5; weak D call: TRBD1 (7 bases). Germline V lookup: CDR1 SGHNT, CDR2 YYREEE (reference sequence). This CDR3 has 15 residues. V was clipped by 4 bases and J by 0 bases, with 13 bases between them.

This clonotype was recorded at least ten times. This rearrangement joins TRBV12-3 or TRBV12-4 to TRBJ2-7; TRBD1 agrees at 9 bases. The J segment lost 7 bases and the V segment lost 5 bases, leaving 6 bases of the junction unmatched. The CDR3 spans 13 residues. CDR3 sequence reads: CASSLGTGLEQYF. The DNA of the CDR3 is TGTGCCAGCAGTCTGGGGACAGGGTTGGAGCAGTACTTC.

Within the sample, this clonotype is medium-sized. The chain uses TRBV2 and TRBJ2-7, with 10 nucleotides matching TRBD2. Trimming removed 4 bases from V and 6 bases from J; junction bases left unmatched: 6. The CDR3 contains 14 residues. Per germline, CDR1 SNHLY and CDR2 FYNNEI. CDR3 region: CASSAEREGLEQYF. CDR3 sequence (DNA): TGTGCCAGCAGTGCGGAGCGGGAGGGCCTCGAGCAGTACTTC.

This clonotype occurred many times. The J gene is TRBJ2-7, the V gene TRBV20-1, with TRBD2 matching 10 bases. The CDR3 loop spans 19 amino acids. Per the germline V gene, CDR1 is DFQATT and CDR2 is SNEGSKA (reference sequence). Trimming cost V 3 bases and J 2 bases; bases outside gene matches: 19. The CDR3 loop reads CSASDRTSGFAMKAYEQYF. CDR3 bases: TGCAGTGCTAGTGATAGGACTAGCGGTTTCGCAATGAAGGCCTACGAGCAGTACTTC.

The rearrangement uses TRBV20-1 and TRBJ1-1; TRBD1 agrees at 7 bases. J lost 4 bases, V lost 6 bases, and 5 bases had no gene match. This CDR3 is 12 amino acids long. Looked up from germline, CDR1 is DFQATT and CDR2 is SNEGSKA (reference sequence). CDR3 DNA sequence: TGCAGTGCGGGACAGAGGATCACTGAAGCTTTCTTT. Translation gives CSAGQRITEAFF.

The V call is TRBV7-2, the J call TRBJ2-7; TRBD2 aligns across 12 bases. Looked up from germline, CDR1 is SGHTA and CDR2 is FQGNSA. V was pared by 1 base and J by 0 bases, with 13 bases of the junction left unmatched. The CDR3 extends over 20 amino acids. The DNA of the CDR3 is TGTGCCAGCAGCTTAGGGAACCGACTAGCGGGAGTTGGGAGCTCCTACGAGCAGTACTTC. It codes for CASSLGNRLAGVGSSYEQYF.

Ten or more counts support this clonotype. V usage is TRBV29-1 and J usage is TRBJ1-1; 10 positions match TRBD1. The V segment lost 2 bases and the J segment 7 bases; nucleotides outside the gene matches: 7. CDR1 is SQVTM, CDR2 ANQGSEA, per germline. The CDR3 is made up of 14 amino acids. The CDR3 here is CSVEIGTGAVEAFF. CDR3 DNA: TGCAGCGTTGAAATTGGGACAGGGGCGGTTGAAGCTTTCTTT.

The chain is built from TRBV24-1 and TRBJ2-5, with D possibly TRBD2 on 5 matching bases. Germline-derived CDR1 and CDR2 are KGHDR and SFDVKD. The V gene lost 10 bases and the J gene lost 3 bases, with 14 bases spanning the gap. This CDR3 contains 13 residues. CDR3 in DNA: TGTGCCACTTCCCCGAGGGCGAAAGAGACCCAGTACTTC. Amino acid sequence: CATSPRAKETQYF.

Only a few counts were recorded for this clonotype. This chain connects TRBV27 to TRBJ1-1; D might be TRBD1 (6 bases). V gave up 6 bases and J gave up 6 bases, with 11 bases separating them. The germline CDR1 and CDR2 sequences are MNHEY and SMNVEV (reference sequence). The CDR3 totals 12 residues. Written as DNA, the CDR3 is TGTGCCAGCAGACAGGGTGGCTCTGAAGCTTTCTTT. This gives the protein CASRQGGSEAFF.

In this sample, this clonotype turned up a few times. The genes are TRBV5-5 and TRBJ1-2; a weak D match, TRBD1 (6 bases). The CDR3 has 16 residues. V was shortened by 4 bases and J by 2 bases, with 18 bases between the two germline ends. CDR1 SGHKS and CDR2 YYEKEE come from the germline V gene (reference sequence). The CDR3 protein is CASSIGSTGLNYGYTF. The CDR3 bases are TGTGCCAGCAGCATTGGGTCGACAGGATTAAACTATGGCTACACCTTC. The whole variable domain, filled in from reference TRBV5-5 and TRBJ1-2, reads DAGVTQSPTHLIKTRGQQVTLRCSPISGHKSVSWYQQVLGQGPQFIFQYYEKEERGRGNFPDRFSARQFPNYSSELNVNALLLGDSALYLCASSIGSTGLNYGYTFGSGTRLTVV.

The V and J genes are TRBV5-6 and TRBJ2-2, with D possibly TRBD1 on 6 matching bases. V shed 5 bases and J shed 1 base, with 15 bases lying between them. The length of the CDR3 is 16 residues. In germline, CDR1 is SGHDT, CDR2 YYEEEE. The CDR3 spells CASRVFRGLNTGELFF. The CDR3, as DNA: TGTGCCAGCAGAGTTTTCAGGGGTCTGAACACCGGGGAGCTGTTTTTT.

At least ten counts were recorded for this clonotype. The rearrangement uses TRBV30 and TRBJ1-5; D might be TRBD1 (5 bases). CDR3 length equals 13 residues. CDR1 is GTSNPN, CDR2 SVGIG, per germline (reference sequence). Trimming stripped 2 bases from V and 5 bases from J, with 10 bases between. The CDR3 is CAWSSGIDQPQHF. The CDR3 DNA reads TGTGCCTGGAGTTCAGGGATTGATCAGCCCCAGCATTTT.

This clonotype was detected many times. V is TRBV5-1 and J is TRBJ1-2, with D possibly being TRBD1 (5 bases). V lost 0 bases to trimming and J lost 4 bases, with 13 bases between them. The CDR3 consists of 15 residues. The germline CDR1 and CDR2 sequences are SGHRS and YFSETQ. This CDR3 reads CASSLEGRGSYGYTF. CDR3 nucleotides: TGCGCCAGCAGCTTGGAGGGACGAGGAAGCTATGGCTACACCTTC.